These 4 T cell receptor beta chains were sequenced from one sample in a study of cytomegalovirus exposure and HLA in healthy donors. Primers for the PCR totalled 60 Vbeta and 13 Jbeta. TCRdb's table, derived via immunoSEQ multiplex PCR, lists solely in-frame clones and lacks some. Here the sample spans about 160,000 clones, 65% to 80% being singletons. Material: PBMCs. These receptors were taken from a man aged 35-49 years in good health and CMV-seronegative.

This clone has more than one count but fewer than ten. The chain links TRBV10-3 to TRBJ2-5; TRBD1 matches at 9 bases. The CDR3 loop spans 15 amino acids. Germline CDR1 reads ENHRY; CDR2 reads SYGVKD. Trimming cost V 8 bases and J 5 bases; bases outside gene matches: 12. The CDR3 DNA is TGTGCCATCGGATCCGGGACAGGGCTGAAGGAGACCCAGTACTTC. Amino acids: CAIGSGTGLKETQYF.

CDR3 nucleotide sequence: TGTGCCAGCAGCAGACGACAGGGTGCTGGAAACACCATATATTTT. Translated: CASSRRQGAGNTIYF. This chain joins TRBV5-8 and TRBJ1-3, with 7 bases fitting TRBD1. Germline trimming cut 4 bases from V and 2 bases from J; bases unmatched to any gene: 6. The CDR3 contains 15 residues. The germline V gene has CDR1 SGHTS and CDR2 YDEGEE.

The CDR3 coding sequence is TGTGCCACCAGCGTTAGACAGGTGAACACTGAAGCTTTCTTT. Protein sequence: CATSVRQVNTEAFF. J is TRBJ1-1 and V is TRBV15; TRBD1 is a possible D gene (6 bases). The V end lost 5 bases, the J end lost 0 bases, and 10 bases lay between the germline ends. CDR1 LNHNV and CDR2 YYDKDF come from the germline V gene (reference sequence). CDR3 length: 14 amino acids.

J is TRBJ2-1 and V is TRBV14; 10 nucleotides match TRBD2. Germline V gives CDR1 SGHDN, CDR2 FVKESK. CDR3 length equals 13 residues. Trimming removed 0 bases from V and 15 bases from J; junction bases left unmatched: 5. The CDR3 reads CASSQDSSGGPFF. For the CDR3, the DNA is TGTGCCAGCAGCCAAGATTCTAGCGGGGGACCGTTCTTC. Complete variable domain (other parts from reference TRBV14 and TRBJ2-1): EAGVTQFPSHSVIEKGQTVTLRCDPISGHDNLYWYRRVMGKEIKFLLHFVKESKQDESGMPNNRFLAERTGGTYSTLKVQPAELEDSGVYFCASSQDSSGGPFFGPGTRLTVL.